Below, 32 T cell receptor delta chains from the same sample are listed, as sequenced in a study of γδ T cells in repeated Plasmodium falciparum infection. TCRdb fed the multiplex PCR reads to CATT. The table includes tens of thousands of delta-chain clones, roughly 0.9% detected once. Vgamma9/Vdelta2+ and Vdelta2-negative gammadelta T cells were flow-sorted from PBMC for bulk sequencing. Source material: gamma-delta T cells from blood. The receptors come from a pool of human donors (malaria-infected and uninfected, not separated).

The table lists this clone with a few counts. Since a much larger clone is just one base distant, this may be a read error. No J gene was assigned, while the V gene was called as TRDV1; the D call of TRDD3 is as the table states it, not checked on the DNA. This CDR3 is 22 amino acids long. Per germline, CDR1 TSWWSYY and CDR2 QGS. CDR3 sequence reads: CALGELAASFPFYWGIHLKLIF. CDR3 coding DNA: TGTGCTCTTGGGGAACTGGCGGCCTCATTCCCGTTTTATTGGGGGATACACCTCAAGCTCATCTTT.

Note on this clone: This DNA's translation and the protein TCRdb lists, from a much larger clone, do not match at residue 5, likely due to a read error; the protein shown is translated from the DNA. V usage is TRDV1 and J usage is TRDJ2; the match to TRDD3 covers 10 bases. The J gene, absent from TCRdb, was called here by matching the DNA to germline. With 4 bases clipped from V and 3 bases from J, the junction kept 11 bases outside the gene matches. This CDR3 contains 18 residues. The V gene's germline CDR1 is TSWWSYY and CDR2 QGS. This chain's CDR3 is CALGGLQLGDILTAQLFF. CDR3 DNA: TGTGCTCTTGGGGGACTCCAGCTGGGGGATATCCTGACAGCACAACTCTTCTTT.

Of note for this clone: The translation of this DNA and the TCRdb protein of a much larger clone differ at residue 11, probably owing to a read error; the protein shown here is translated from the DNA. This sequence joins TRDV1 and TRDJ1; unclear D gene. As TCRdb names no J gene, one was assigned here on the basis of a DNA match to germline. Between the trimmed V and J ends, which lost 3 bases and 1 base, there was a span of 18 bases. The germline gives CDR1 TSWWSYY, CDR2 QGS. This CDR3 region has 17 residues. CDR3 DNA sequence: TGTGCTCTTGGGGACTTCTACGCGAACTGTTCCACCGATAAACTCATCTTT. This codes for CALGDFYANCSTDKLIF.

The sample holds a few counts of this clone. TCRdb's entry gives the protein of a much larger clone, which mismatches this DNA's translation at residue 14, likely from a read error; the protein reported here is translated from the DNA. The J gene is uncalled and the V gene is TRDV1; the table's D call, TRDD3, was not checked against the DNA. The CDR3 is 15 amino acids. Looked up from germline, CDR1 is TSWWSYY and CDR2 is QGS. The CDR3 nucleotides are TGTGCTCTTGGGGGGCCGATCCGGGTTACCGATAAACTCACCTTT. Encoded protein: CALGGPIRVTDKLTF.

This clone was recorded at least ten times. The TCRdb protein comes from a much larger clone and disagrees with this DNA's translation at residue 13, likely due to a read error; the protein given here is derived from the DNA. The chain employs TRDV2 and TRDJ1; D possibly corresponds to TRDD3 (5 bases). No J segment appears in TCRdb, so it was assigned here by matching the sequence to germline. The CDR3 sequence is 16 residues long. Germline CDR1 and CDR2: GEAIGNYY and EKD. CDR3 in DNA: TGTGCCTGTGACACACCGGGGAAGTCTACGGCCGATAGACTCATCTTT. This codes for CACDTPGKSTADRLIF.

This clone was seen more than once but under ten times. A read error likely explains this, since a far larger clone differs by one base. This sample includes further DNA sequences coding for the same CDR3. V and J are TRDV2 and TRDJ1; unclear D gene. V was trimmed by 5 bases and J by 0 bases, leaving 24 bases between them. The V gene's germline CDR1 is GEAIGNYY and CDR2 EKD. This CDR3 is built from 18 residues. The chain's CDR3 is CACVQFSRYHPYTDKLIF. As DNA, the CDR3 is TGTGCCTGTGTCCAATTCTCGAGATATCACCCTTACACCGATAAACTCATCTTT.

For this clone: A read error likely explains why the TCRdb protein, taken from a much larger clone, differs from this DNA's translation at residue 8; the protein shown is translated from the DNA. The chain links TRDV2 to TRDJ1; 7 bases agree with TRDD3. TCRdb lists no J gene, so it was determined here by aligning the DNA to germline. The CDR3 runs 19 residues. V lost 0 bases, J lost 0 bases, and 15 bases stayed unmatched. The germline V gene encodes CDR1 GEAIGNYY and CDR2 EKD. For the CDR3, the DNA is TGTGCCTGTGACACCGTGGGGATAAGGGGAGTGGACTACACCGATAAACTCATCTTT. This codes for CACDTVGIRGVDYTDKLIF.

This clone was counted between two and nine times. The mismatch at residue 13 between this DNA's translation and the TCRdb protein of a much larger clone likely reflects a read error; the protein shown is translated from the DNA. This chain uses TRDV2 with TRDJ1; 7 bases agree with TRDD3. The J gene comes from matching the DNA to germline here; TCRdb lacks it. The CDR3 has 16 amino acids. Germline loops: CDR1 GEAIGNYY, CDR2 EKD. CDR3 loop: CACNPLGAGYTDRLIF. For the CDR3, the DNA is TGTGCCTGTAACCCTCTGGGGGCCGGGTACACCGATAGACTCATCTTT.

As to this clone: The protein recorded in TCRdb matches a much larger clone and deviates from this DNA's translation at residue 13, suggesting a read error; the protein here is obtained by translating the DNA. The chain couples TRDV1 to TRDJ2; 7 bases align to TRDD3. TCRdb lists no J gene, so it was determined here by aligning the DNA to germline. CDR1 is TSWWSYY, CDR2 QGS, per germline. The V and J ends lost 6 bases and 4 bases, in that order; junction bases with no gene match: 20. This CDR3 is 19 amino acids long. The CDR3 DNA is TGTGCTCTTGGAGCCCCATTCCCCTTTTGGGGGGGATCGACAGCACAACTCTTCTTT. As protein: CALGAPFPFWGGSTAQLFF.

A remark on this clone: Translating this DNA gives a protein that differs at residue 11 from the TCRdb one, which belongs to a much larger clone; a read error is likely, and the protein shown is this translation. The rearrangement uses TRDV1 and TRDJ1; no clear D. CDR1 and CDR2 (germline): TSWWSYY, QGS. This CDR3 is built from 14 residues. CDR3 sequence (DNA): TGTGCTCTTGGGGAACGGATGTACACCGATAACCTCATCTTT. This sequence encodes CALGERMYTDNLIF.

This clone was seen only a few times. TCRdb's listed protein matches a much larger clone and diverges from this DNA's translation at residue 9, likely through a read error; the protein shown comes from the DNA. This CDR3 reads CACDTVGTEGTYTDKLIF. The CDR3 nucleotides are TGTGCCTGTGACACCGTCGGAACTGAGGGAACGTACACCGATAAACTCATCTTT. The chain is built from TRDV2 and TRDJ1; no clear D. The CDR3 runs 18 residues. Trimming took off 0 bases at V and 0 bases at J, with 19 bases between the two ends. Germline lookup yields CDR1 GEAIGNYY and CDR2 EKD.

Points on this clone: A far larger clone is one nucleotide away, so this likely arose from a read error. This same CDR3 is encoded by further DNA sequences in the sample. This chain uses TRAV38-2/DV8 with TRDJ1; D is uncertain. The J gene is absent in TCRdb and was assigned here via DNA matching to germline. The CDR3 is 16 amino acids. Germline CDR1 is TSESDYY and CDR2 is QEAYKQQN. The CDR3 spells CAYTPEGPEYTDKLIF. The CDR3 coding sequence is TGCGCTTATACCCCAGAAGGCCCGGAGTACACCGATAAACTCATCTTT.

This clone was observed many times. A read error is likely here: a far larger clone is one base away. Other nucleotide sequences in the sample specify the same CDR3. The chain is built from TRDV1 and TRDJ1; possibly TRDD3 for D (6 bases). Per the germline V gene, CDR1 is TSWWSYY and CDR2 is QGS. The length of the CDR3 is 15 residues. In nucleotides, the CDR3 is TGTGCTCTCGGGGAAGTAGAGGATACAACCGATAAACTCATCTTT. It translates to CALGEVEDTTDKLIF.

This clone was seen a few times. TCRdb assigns this DNA the protein of a much larger clone, which departs from its translation at residue 18; this likely reflects a read error, and the protein shown comes from translating the DNA. The V gene is TRDV1, the J gene TRDJ1, with TRDD3 matching over 10 bases. The J gene comes from matching the DNA to germline here; TCRdb lacks it. Germline values: CDR1 TSWWSYY, CDR2 QGS. There are 22 residues in the CDR3. In DNA form, the CDR3 reads TGTGCTCTTGGGGAAATGGGAGATATCGGATATACTGGGGGATTCAACACCAATAAACTCATCTTT. It is translated as CALGEMGDIGYTGGFNTNKLIF.

There are a few counts of this clone. TCRdb has a much larger clone's protein, which differs at residue 20 from the translation of this DNA, likely because of a read error; what is shown is the protein translated from the DNA. The J gene is TRDJ1, the V gene TRDV1, with D maybe TRDD2 (6 bases). TCRdb is silent on the J gene; assignment here came from matching the DNA to germline. In germline, CDR1 is TSWWSYY, CDR2 QGS. The germline V and J ends were trimmed by 2 bases and 3 bases, with 43 bases remaining between them. CDR3 length: 25 amino acids. In nucleotides, the CDR3 is TGTGCTCTTGGGGAAAGTACTGAACAGGCTACGTCCTACCCTCACTGGTATATGGGCGCCGATAAACTCATCTTT. Protein sequence: CALGESTEQATSYPHWYMGADKLIF.

This clone occurred many times. Other DNA sequences in the sample encode the same CDR3. The chain recombines TRDV2 with TRDJ1; a possible D gene is TRDD3 (5 bases). The length of the CDR3 is 20 residues. Between the trimmed V and J ends, which lost 3 bases and 0 bases, there was a span of 28 bases. In germline, CDR1 is GEAIGNYY, CDR2 EKD. The DNA for the CDR3 is TGTGCCTGTGACCCACTGGAGGCCGGGAGCATACACACTTACACCGATAAACTCATCTTT. This gives the protein CACDPLEAGSIHTYTDKLIF.

Worth noting for this clone: The protein TCRdb gives is from a much larger clone and does not agree with this DNA's translation at residue 6, likely a read error; the protein shown here comes from the DNA. The V and J genes are TRDV2 and TRDJ1, with 8 bases that match TRDD3. The J gene was missing in TCRdb and was found by matching the end of the DNA to germline. Germline V CDR1 and CDR2: GEAIGNYY, EKD. After removal of 3 bases from V and 0 bases from J, the junction contained 14 bases not matched to a gene. The CDR3 has 18 residues. CDR3 coding DNA: TGTGCCTGTGACCTAAACAGTACTGGGGGCATATACACCGATAAACTCATCTTT. Translating it yields CACDLNSTGGIYTDKLIF.

In its sample, this clone ranks as medium-sized (0.01 to 0.1%). This CDR3 is also generated by other DNA sequences in the sample. The rearrangement joins TRDV1 to TRDJ1; perhaps TRDD3 as D (8 bases). The ends were cut back, 5 bases at V and 3 bases at J, with 37 bases in the middle. Germline V gene data show CDR1 as TSWWSYY and CDR2 as QGS. CDR3 size: 22 residues. CDR3 DNA sequence: TGTGCTCTTGGGTCTCTGATTCCTTCCTCCCTAAACTGGGGGTCTCCTCCCGATAAACTCATCTTT. It codes for CALGSLIPSSLNWGSPPDKLIF.

Regarding this clone: The protein in TCRdb stems from a much larger clone and differs at residue 18 from this DNA's translation, likely a read error; here the protein is translated from the DNA. CDR3 region: CALGEQGGSTGGYEVFSAWDTRQMFF. For the CDR3, the DNA is TGTGCTCTTGGGGAACAGGGGGGGAGTACTGGGGGATACGAAGTATTTTCCGCCTGGGACACCCGACAGATGTTTTTC. This chain links TRDV1 with TRDJ3; TRDD3 matches at 13 bases. J lost 2 bases, V lost 1 base, and 23 bases had no gene match. The CDR3 is 26 residues long. Germline V gene data show CDR1 as TSWWSYY and CDR2 as QGS.

There are many counts of this clone. TCRdb's protein sequence differs at residue 13 from the translated DNA; the protein presented here follows the DNA. The rearrangement uses TRAV23/DV6 and TRDJ1; 10 nucleotides agree with TRDD3. The trim removed 5 bases at V and 10 bases at J, leaving 23 bases unmatched. The CDR3 contains 17 residues. CDR1 and CDR2 (germline): NTAFDY, IRPDVSE (reference sequence). CDR3 sequence reads: CAATYKVSLLGDERLIF. CDR3 DNA sequence: TGTGCAGCGACCTACAAGGTCAGCCTACTGGGGGATGAGCGACTCATCTTT.

This clone has only a few counts. TCRdb pairs this DNA with a much larger clone's protein that differs at residue 5, likely a read error; the protein shown was translated from the DNA. The rearrangement uses TRDV1 and TRDJ1; 10 bases match TRDD3. The J gene, left out of TCRdb, was set here by checking the DNA against germline. The CDR3 consists of 21 residues. V gave up 4 bases and J gave up 4 bases; unmatched junction bases: 24. CDR1 is TSWWSYY, CDR2 QGS, per germline. DNA for the CDR3: TGTGCTCTTGGGGGACTCGGTCCTACAGAGCTACTGGGGGATTGGTGCGATAAACTCATCTTT. Translating gives CALGGLGPTELLGDWCDKLIF.

Concerning this clone itself: TCRdb pairs this DNA with a much larger clone's protein that differs at residue 7, likely a read error; the protein shown was translated from the DNA. V and J are TRDV1 and TRDJ1, with D perhaps TRDD2 (6 bases). The CDR3 is made up of 20 amino acids. Germline CDR1 is TSWWSYY and CDR2 is QGS. Trimming cost V 3 bases and J 0 bases, with 26 bases left between them. The CDR3: CALGDGPFQAYWLYTDKLIF. The CDR3 coding sequence is TGTGCTCTTGGGGACGGCCCCTTCCAAGCCTACTGGCTCTACACCGATAAACTCATCTTT.

Concerning this clone itself: A far larger clone is just one base off, so this is likely a read error. The same CDR3 also results from other DNA sequences found in this sample. The V gene is given as TRDV1, and no J gene call is available; TRDD3 is taken as the D call from the table, unchecked against the DNA. Germline V lookup: CDR1 TSWWSYY, CDR2 QGS. The CDR3 extends over 22 amino acids. The CDR3 DNA reads as TGTGCTCTTGGGGAACCTCGGAGAAGAGATACGCGGACACCATTCCACACCGATAAACTCATCTTC. Its protein product is CALGEPRRRDTRTPFHTDKLIF.

This clone was seen only a few times. A read error likely explains why the TCRdb protein, taken from a much larger clone, differs from this DNA's translation at residue 15; the protein shown is translated from the DNA. The chain couples TRDV1 to TRDJ1; 7 positions agree with TRDD3. The J gene, missing from TCRdb, was assigned here through DNA to germline matching. The CDR3 extends over 20 amino acids. The V segment lost 1 base and the J segment 3 bases; nucleotides outside the gene matches: 20. The germline CDR1 and CDR2 sequences are TSWWSYY and QGS. The DNA for the CDR3 is TGTGCTCTTGGGGAACGCAATAAGTTTGGGGGACCCTTGTACGCCGATAAACTCATCTTT. Translation gives CALGERNKFGGPLYADKLIF.

Only a few counts were recorded for this clone. A far larger clone is one base from this, pointing to a likely read error. Other DNA sequences in this specimen translate into the identical CDR3. The CDR3 bases are TGTGCTCTTGGGGAAACGGGAACGGTTGTACAAAACACCGATAAACTCATCTTT. The encoded protein is CALGETGTVVQNTDKLIF. The J gene is TRDJ1, the V gene TRDV1; D uncertain. The J gene, absent from TCRdb, was called here by matching the DNA to germline. CDR1 is TSWWSYY, CDR2 QGS, per germline. V dropped 2 bases and J dropped 0 bases, with 19 bases sitting between them. The CDR3 covers 18 residues.

Comments on this clone: One base away lies a much larger clone, so this may be a sequencing read error. The V gene is TRDV1, the J gene TRDJ1; 7 nucleotides match TRDD3. No J gene is reported in TCRdb; it was inferred here by comparing the DNA with germline. Trimming took 1 base from V and 0 from J; bases not matched to a gene: 20. This CDR3 has 21 amino acids. The germline CDR1 and CDR2 sequences are TSWWSYY and QGS. CDR3 region: CALGEPPPGVRDTTYTDKLIF. The CDR3 DNA reads TGTGCTCTTGGGGAACCCCCCCCGGGGGTCAGGGATACCACGTACACCGATAAACTCATCTTT.

Comments on this clone: The protein given by TCRdb reflects a much larger clone and differs at residue 8 from this DNA's translation, likely from a read error; the protein shown is the DNA's translation. The chain carries TRDV1 and TRDJ1; D possibly corresponds to TRDD3 (5 bases). Per germline, CDR1 TSWWSYY and CDR2 QGS. The CDR3 length is 20 residues. The ends were cut back, 0 bases at V and 0 bases at J, with 23 bases in the middle. CDR3 loop: CALGELEVVAGGLYTDKLIF. As DNA, the CDR3 is TGTGCTCTTGGGGAACTTGAGGTCGTTGCAGGGGGTCTATACACCGATAAACTCATCTTT.

A remark on this clone: Given a far larger clone just one base away, this is likely a sequencing read error. This specimen includes other DNA sequences encoding the same CDR3. The genes are TRDV2 and TRDJ1, with 13 positions matching TRDD3. Since TCRdb gives no J gene, matching the DNA to germline was used here to assign it. The CDR3 has 19 residues. J gave up 0 bases and V 7 bases, and 16 bases lay outside the gene matches. Looked up from germline, CDR1 is GEAIGNYY and CDR2 is EKD. Here the CDR3 DNA reads TGTGCCTGCGACTCTCTACTGGGGGATACGCGTGGGAACACCGATAAACTCATCTTT. This gives the protein CACDSLLGDTRGNTDKLIF.

In its sample, this clone was seen many times. The TCRdb protein, from a much larger clone, departs from this DNA's translation at residue 13, likely by read error; the protein shown derives from the DNA. The chain uses TRDV2 and TRDJ1, with 7 bases matching TRDD3. Germline CDR1 is GEAIGNYY and CDR2 is EKD. This CDR3 has 18 amino acids. Trimming cost V 1 base and J 3 bases; bases outside gene matches: 16. Written as DNA, the CDR3 is TGTGCCTGTGACACGCTAGAGTCGCTGGGGGGATTGGCCGATAAACTCATCTTT. This codes for CACDTLESLGGLADKLIF.

Note on this clone: TCRdb's entry gives the protein of a much larger clone, which mismatches this DNA's translation at residue 5, likely from a read error; the protein reported here is translated from the DNA. The rearrangement links TRDV1 to TRDJ1; TRDD3 agrees at 8 bases. TCRdb gives no J gene; it was assigned here by matching the DNA to germline. The CDR3 length is 25 residues. CDR1 is TSWWSYY and CDR2 is QGS in the germline V gene. The V gene end was trimmed by 3 bases and the J gene end by 3 bases; junction bases not matched to a gene: 36. As DNA, the CDR3 is TGTGCTCTTGGGGATCTTCCCGCGGTGGCCCTTACGAGGATACTGGGGGGTTCCCGGGCCGATAAACTCATCTTT. It specifies CALGDLPAVALTRILGGSRADKLIF.

This clone turned up a few times. TCRdb assigns this DNA the protein of a much larger clone, which departs from its translation at residue 4; this likely reflects a read error, and the protein shown comes from translating the DNA. V is TRDV2 and J is TRDJ1; 8 positions agree with TRDD2. V trimming: 5 bases; J trimming: 0 bases; junction bases outside the gene matches: 31. Germline V gives CDR1 GEAIGNYY, CDR2 EKD. The CDR3 is made up of 23 amino acids. CDR3 bases: TGTGCCTGTGGCACGATTCGGGGCTCTTCCTACGAGCAGGGGGAACTACACACCGATAAACTCATCTTT. Protein sequence: CACGTIRGSSYEQGELHTDKLIF.

Concerning this clone itself: A read error likely explains why the TCRdb protein, taken from a much larger clone, differs from this DNA's translation at residue 21; the protein shown is translated from the DNA. The J gene was not called, though the V gene is TRDV1; the table's D call of TRDD3 was not tested on the DNA. The CDR3 length is 22 residues. The germline gives CDR1 TSWWSYY, CDR2 QGS. As DNA, the CDR3 is TGTGCTCTTGGGGACACCCTTCCTACGGCCTTGGCTGGGGGATCGTACACCGATAAACTCACCTTT. Translated: CALGDTLPTALAGGSYTDKLTF.